The entry below gives a single T cell receptor beta chain sequence along with its context. Its recognized antigen is unknown. The input lacks base qualities; no much larger clone sits a single base away. Counted from cysteine to phenylalanine, this CDR3 has 13 amino acids. Solely the CDR3 DNA is kept, with 39 bases framed from the first base. As encoded in the germline V gene (reference sequence), CDR1 is SGHKS while CDR2 is YYEKEE. Deletion took 6 bases off V and 4 bases off J, with a span of 11 bases between the germline ends. TCR beta CDR3 regions were amplified from RNA transcripts. For the first round of RT-PCR on the TCR CDR3, the HTBI primer set was used together with the Qiagen OneStep RT-PCR kit. A second multiplex PCR round built the libraries, followed by size selection and purification. Paired-end sequencing of the libraries was performed with 100 bp reads on an Illumina HiSeq2000. The paper's processing steps were these. SOAPnuke was used to process the raw data, throwing out any read that contained adapters or uncalled bases, had a mean Phred below 15, or lacked an exact constant-primer or identifier match. COPE v1.2.5 was used to merge high-quality paired reads, and clonotypes were defined as unique nucleotide sequences. Clonotypes were aligned to IMGT TRBV, TRBD and TRBJ reference segments using MiTCR v1.1. Only V-J combinations with frequency above 0.0001, covering about 99% of repertoires, were analysed. A TCS score was defined as the ratio of F50 (clonal expansion) to E x V (chaos), with BLOSUM62-based TCRdist applied between CDR3 peptides within each V-J. Welch's t-statistics and random forest reduced fewer than 600 V-J features to 13, which were used in a naive Bayes classifier (R e1071). TCRdb applied fastp at Q25 and MiXCR to the public reads, then kept only in-frame beta chains. Rows matching on CDR3 protein sequence are summarized as one entry with the most common DNA and genes. The V and J calls reflect TCRdb's pipeline rather than the authors' work. Across this sample there are about 420,000 distinct CDR3 sequences, with roughly 13% seen only once. The ten most abundant clones make up more than 4.5% of the sample.

This entry is derived from a study of T cells in Graves' hyperthyroidism and ophthalmopathy (dated by TCRdb to the late 2010s). Context from the whole study: Peripheral blood was collected at initial diagnosis, before any treatment. To identify TCR V-J signatures that set the groups apart, the researchers used a discovery cohort of 95 to 100 patients, made up of under 45 with Graves' ophthalmopathy and some 56 with stable Graves' hyperthyroidism. Prospective prediction of ophthalmopathy was tested in an independent validation cohort consisting of about 20 hyperthyroidism patients and approximately 16 patients who later progressed to ophthalmopathy. The 100 or so discovery patients were randomly divided into training and test sets at a 7:3 ratio. The study also compared thyroid tissue and blood T-cell repertoires from a handful of Graves' hyperthyroidism patients. Following sampling, methimazole starting at 30 mg daily was given to hyperthyroidism patients, and high-dose intravenous methylprednisolone was given to ophthalmopathy patients. TCR Vbeta CDR3 sequencing of 130 to 150 peripheral blood samples (43 ophthalmopathy, under 80 hyperthyroidism and around 17 progressor patients) is reported in the paper.

Stable Graves' hyperthyroidism was defined as no progression to ophthalmopathy during 18 months of follow-up. Hyperthyroidism patients were newly diagnosed, with disease duration under 2 months, and aged 18 to 65 years. Patients with uncontrolled infections, other autoimmune diseases, pregnancy or lactation were excluded. Clinical symptoms, serum thyroxine and TRAb, thyroid ultrasound, and orbital computed tomography formed the basis for the diagnoses. PBMCs were separated from approximately 10 ml of fresh peripheral blood using Ficoll-Paque density gradient centrifugation. Total RNA was extracted using Trizol reagent, and RNA quality was assessed on an Agilent 2100 Bioanalyzer. Results the study describes overall, beyond this receptor: In validation, the model predicted progression to ophthalmopathy with over 65% sensitivity and approximately 74% specificity, a median of 6.5 months before onset. Sample size was not statistically predetermined, and investigators were not blinded to group allocation. Most expanded thyroid clonotypes (frequency above 0.001) were also detected in blood, a finding suggesting that blood repertoires may reflect thyroid immune responses. A model built on a 13 V-J signature distinguished ophthalmopathy from stable hyperthyroidism, reaching 85% to 90% sensitivity and 81.08% specificity in cross-validation and 80%/75% in testing.

Sequencing used blood. The receptor's source is a woman in her late teens or twenties with Graves' hyperthyroidism. The V gene is TRBV5-5 and the J gene is TRBJ1-5; the D gene lacks a confident call. The DNA sequence reads TGTGCCAGCAACCCACACCCGAATCAGCCCCAGCATTTT. Its amino acids are CASNPHPNQPQHF.